This TCR beta chain was found in a study of identical twins. About this clonotype itself: As yet, its antigen is unknown.

TCRdb re-analysed the 5' RACE reads in MiXCR, keeping a single row per CDR3 protein. The sample records 430,000 or so distinct CDR3 sequences, roughly 24% being singletons. Broader study findings: For zero-insertion analyses, partial confounding could come from invariant MAIT and iNKT cells.

Separately, the same data were catalogued under a study of T cells expressing NK-cell markers. That work adds: Out of eight donors sequenced, seven tested HCMV-seropositive and the remaining one seronegative.

The sequence was collected from a woman in her late teens or twenties in good health. What was sequenced was CD4+ T cells sorted from blood.

Written as DNA, the CDR3 is TGTGCCAGCAGTCTTCCGGGACTAGCGGTTTCAGTTGATCAAGGGCAGTACTTC. This sequence encodes CASSLPGLAVSVDQGQYF. The genes are TRBV28 and TRBJ2-7, with 11 bases aligning to TRBD2. The CDR3 length is 18 residues. CDR1 is MDHEN and CDR2 is SYDVKM in the germline V gene. Unmatched junction bases numbered 21, after V lost 5 bases and J lost 9 bases.